This TCR beta chain was found in a study of cytomegalovirus exposure and HLA in healthy donors. Findings and limits, study-wide: Specificity for CMV antigens was confirmed in vitro for a few of the CMV-associated chains.

Notes on this clone: What it binds is unknown.

CDR3 length: 14 residues. Looked up from germline, CDR1 is MNHEY and CDR2 is SMNVEV (reference sequence). Losses at the gene ends were 1 base for V and 4 bases for J; bases not matched to a gene: 3. The PCR ran on 60 Vbeta and 13 Jbeta primers. Profiled with immunoSEQ multiplex PCR; TCRdb holds only in-frame clones, not every one. Here the sample spans some 150,000 clones, about four fifths being singletons. V gene TRBV27 combines with J gene TRBJ2-5; TRBD2 matches at 7 bases. The receptor was isolated from a man over 45 in good health and CMV-seropositive. Sequences were obtained from PBMCs. This chain's CDR3 is CASSLLGTTETQYF. CDR3 coding DNA: TGTGCCAGCAGTTTATTAGGGACTACAGAGACCCAGTACTTC.